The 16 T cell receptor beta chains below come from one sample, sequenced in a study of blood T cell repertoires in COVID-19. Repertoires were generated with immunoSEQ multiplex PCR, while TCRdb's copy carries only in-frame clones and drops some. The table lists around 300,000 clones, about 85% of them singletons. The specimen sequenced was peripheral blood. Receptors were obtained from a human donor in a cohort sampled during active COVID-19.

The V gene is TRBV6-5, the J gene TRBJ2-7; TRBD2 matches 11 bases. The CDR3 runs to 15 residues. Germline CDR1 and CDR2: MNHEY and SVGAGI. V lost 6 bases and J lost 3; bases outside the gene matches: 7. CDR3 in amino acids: CASSGSTSGSYEQYF. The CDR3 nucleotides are TGTGCCAGCAGCGGGTCTACTAGCGGGAGCTACGAGCAGTACTTC.

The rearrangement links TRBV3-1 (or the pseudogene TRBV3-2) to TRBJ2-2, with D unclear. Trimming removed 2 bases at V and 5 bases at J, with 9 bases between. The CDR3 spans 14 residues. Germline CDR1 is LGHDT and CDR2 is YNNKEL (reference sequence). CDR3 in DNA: TGTGCCAGCAGCCAAACTTTGTATACCGGGGAGCTGTTTTTT. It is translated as CASSQTLYTGELFF.

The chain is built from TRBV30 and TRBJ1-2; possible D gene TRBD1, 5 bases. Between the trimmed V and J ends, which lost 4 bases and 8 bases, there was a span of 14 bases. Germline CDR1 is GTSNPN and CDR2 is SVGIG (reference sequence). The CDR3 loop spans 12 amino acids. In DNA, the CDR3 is TGTGCCTGGAATATACCGACAGTCGGCTACACCTTC. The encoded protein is CAWNIPTVGYTF.

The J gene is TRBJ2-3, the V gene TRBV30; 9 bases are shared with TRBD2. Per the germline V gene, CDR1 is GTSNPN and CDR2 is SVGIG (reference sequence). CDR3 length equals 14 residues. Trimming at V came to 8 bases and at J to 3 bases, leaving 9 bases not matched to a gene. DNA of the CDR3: TGTGCCGGCATAGCGGGAGATAGTACAGATACGCAGTATTTT. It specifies CAGIAGDSTDTQYF.

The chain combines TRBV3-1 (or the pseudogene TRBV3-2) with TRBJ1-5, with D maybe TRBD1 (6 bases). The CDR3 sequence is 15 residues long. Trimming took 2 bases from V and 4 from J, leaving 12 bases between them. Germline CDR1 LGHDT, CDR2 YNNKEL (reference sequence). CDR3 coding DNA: TGTGCCAGCAGCCAAACAGGGTTTGGAAATCAGCCCCAGCATTTT. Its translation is CASSQTGFGNQPQHF.

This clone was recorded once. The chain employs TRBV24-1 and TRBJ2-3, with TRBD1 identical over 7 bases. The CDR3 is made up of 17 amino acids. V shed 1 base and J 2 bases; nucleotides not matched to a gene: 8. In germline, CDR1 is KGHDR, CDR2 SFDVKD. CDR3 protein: CATSDFPLGQSTDTQYF. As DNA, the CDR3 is TGTGCCACCAGTGATTTCCCCCTGGGACAGTCCACAGATACGCAGTATTTT.

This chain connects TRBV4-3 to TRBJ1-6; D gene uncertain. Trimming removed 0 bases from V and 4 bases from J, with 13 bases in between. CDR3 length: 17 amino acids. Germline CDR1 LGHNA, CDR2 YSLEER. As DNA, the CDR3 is TGCGCCAGCAGCCAAGATACGGGATCGGGATATAATTCACCCCTCCACTTT. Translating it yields CASSQDTGSGYNSPLHF.

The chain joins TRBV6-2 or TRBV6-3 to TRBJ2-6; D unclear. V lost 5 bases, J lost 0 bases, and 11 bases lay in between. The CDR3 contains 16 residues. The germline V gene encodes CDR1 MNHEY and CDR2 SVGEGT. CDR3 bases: TGTGCCAGCAGTCCGGGTGGGTTCTCTGGGGCCAACGTCCTGACTTTC. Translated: CASSPGGFSGANVLTF.

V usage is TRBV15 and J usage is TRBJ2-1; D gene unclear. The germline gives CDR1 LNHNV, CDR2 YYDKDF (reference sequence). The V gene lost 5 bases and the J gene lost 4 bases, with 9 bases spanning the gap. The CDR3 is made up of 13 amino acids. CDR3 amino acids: CATSPIQYNEQFF. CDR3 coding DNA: TGTGCCACCAGCCCAATTCAGTACAATGAGCAGTTCTTC.

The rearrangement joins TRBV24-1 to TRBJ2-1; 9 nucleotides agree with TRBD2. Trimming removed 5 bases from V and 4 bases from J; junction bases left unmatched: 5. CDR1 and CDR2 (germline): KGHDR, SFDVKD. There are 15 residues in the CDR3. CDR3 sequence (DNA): TGTGCCACCAGTGGCCCTAGCGGGACTTACAATGAGCAGTTCTTC. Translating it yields CATSGPSGTYNEQFF.

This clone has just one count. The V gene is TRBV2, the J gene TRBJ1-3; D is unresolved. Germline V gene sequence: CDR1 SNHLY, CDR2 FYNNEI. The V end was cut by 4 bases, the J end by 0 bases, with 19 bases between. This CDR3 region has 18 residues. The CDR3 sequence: CASSVQPATPRSGNTIYF. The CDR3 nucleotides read TGTGCCAGCAGTGTCCAACCGGCGACTCCTCGCTCTGGAAACACCATATATTTT. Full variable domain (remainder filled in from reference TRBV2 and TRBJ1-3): EPEVTQTPSHQVTQMGQEVILRCVPISNHLYFYWYRQILGQKVEFLVSFYNNEISEKSEIFDDQFSVERPDGSNFTLKIRSTKLEDSAMYFCASSVQPATPRSGNTIYFGEGSWLTVV.

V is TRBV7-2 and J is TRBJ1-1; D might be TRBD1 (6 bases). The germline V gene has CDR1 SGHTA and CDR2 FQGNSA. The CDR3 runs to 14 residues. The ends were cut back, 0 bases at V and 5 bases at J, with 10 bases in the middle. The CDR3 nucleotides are TGTGCCAGCAGCTTAGCCGGGACACCGACTGAAGCTTTCTTT. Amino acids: CASSLAGTPTEAFF.

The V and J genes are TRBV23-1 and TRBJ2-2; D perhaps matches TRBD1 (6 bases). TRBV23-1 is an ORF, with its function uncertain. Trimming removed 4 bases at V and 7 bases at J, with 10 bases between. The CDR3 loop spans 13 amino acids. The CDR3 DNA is TGCGCCAGCAGTCCGACAGGTAGCGGGGAGCTGTTTTTT. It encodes CASSPTGSGELFF.

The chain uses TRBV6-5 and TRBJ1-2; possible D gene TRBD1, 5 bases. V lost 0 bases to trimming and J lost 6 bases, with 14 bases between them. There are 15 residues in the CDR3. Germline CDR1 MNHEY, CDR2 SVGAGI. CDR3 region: CASSYSNRQTNGYTF. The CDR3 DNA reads TGTGCCAGCAGTTACTCGAATCGACAGACCAATGGCTACACCTTC.

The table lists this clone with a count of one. The CDR3 here is CAIGGRGTYNEQFF. The DNA for the CDR3 is TGTGCCATCGGAGGCAGGGGAACATACAATGAGCAGTTCTTC. The J gene is TRBJ2-1, the V gene TRBV10-3, with a possible D match to TRBD1 (6 bases). CDR3 length: 14 amino acids. Trimming removed 8 bases from V and 4 bases from J, with 15 bases in between. Germline assignment: CDR1 ENHRY and CDR2 SYGVKD.

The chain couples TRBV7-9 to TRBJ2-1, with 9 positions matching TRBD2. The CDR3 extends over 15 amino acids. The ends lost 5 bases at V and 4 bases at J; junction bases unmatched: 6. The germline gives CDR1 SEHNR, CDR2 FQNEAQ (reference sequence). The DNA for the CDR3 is TGTGCCAGCAGCCCCGGTGCGGGAGGGTACAATGAGCAGTTCTTC. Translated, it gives CASSPGAGGYNEQFF.